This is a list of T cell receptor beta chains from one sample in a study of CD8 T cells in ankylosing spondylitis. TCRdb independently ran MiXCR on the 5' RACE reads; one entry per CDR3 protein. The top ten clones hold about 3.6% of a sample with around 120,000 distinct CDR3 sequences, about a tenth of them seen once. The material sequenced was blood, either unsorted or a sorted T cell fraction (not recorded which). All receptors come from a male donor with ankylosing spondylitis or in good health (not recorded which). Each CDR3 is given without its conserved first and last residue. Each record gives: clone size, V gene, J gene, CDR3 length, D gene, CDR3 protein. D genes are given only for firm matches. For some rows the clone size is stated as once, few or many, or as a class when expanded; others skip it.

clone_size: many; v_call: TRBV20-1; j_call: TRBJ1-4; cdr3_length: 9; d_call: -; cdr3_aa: SARDLKKLF
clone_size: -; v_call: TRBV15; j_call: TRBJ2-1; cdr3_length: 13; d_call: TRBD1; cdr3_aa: ATSNDRAAYNEQF
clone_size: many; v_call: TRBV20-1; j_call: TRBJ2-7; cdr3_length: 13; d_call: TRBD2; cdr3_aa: SARETSGPLYEQY
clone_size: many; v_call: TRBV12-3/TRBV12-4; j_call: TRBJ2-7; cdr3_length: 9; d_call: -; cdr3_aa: ASTRGYEQY
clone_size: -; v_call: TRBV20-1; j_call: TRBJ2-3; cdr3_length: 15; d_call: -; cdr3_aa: SATRWAGPDPTDTQY
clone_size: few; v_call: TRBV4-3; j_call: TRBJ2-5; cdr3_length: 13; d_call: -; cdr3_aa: ASSQDQEGAETQY
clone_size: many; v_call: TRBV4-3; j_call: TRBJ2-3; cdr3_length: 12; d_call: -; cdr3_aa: ASSQDSSRNTQY
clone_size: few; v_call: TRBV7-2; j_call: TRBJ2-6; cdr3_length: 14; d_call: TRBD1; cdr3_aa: ASRLGQGAGANVLT
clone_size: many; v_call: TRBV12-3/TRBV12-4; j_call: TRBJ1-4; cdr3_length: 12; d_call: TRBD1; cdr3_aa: ASSPGGPNEKLF
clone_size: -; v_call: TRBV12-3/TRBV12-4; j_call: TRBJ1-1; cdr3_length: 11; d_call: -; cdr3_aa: ASSGQYNTEAF
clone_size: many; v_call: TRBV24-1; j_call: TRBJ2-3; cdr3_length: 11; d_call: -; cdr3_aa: ATSDPGADTQY
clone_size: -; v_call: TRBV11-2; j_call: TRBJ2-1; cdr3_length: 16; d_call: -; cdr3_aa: ASSGSGSGVPLYNEQF
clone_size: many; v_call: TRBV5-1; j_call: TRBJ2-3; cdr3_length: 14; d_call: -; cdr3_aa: ASSATGPQGPDTQY
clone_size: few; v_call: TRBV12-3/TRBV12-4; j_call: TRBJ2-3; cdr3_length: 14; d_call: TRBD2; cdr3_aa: ASSSGSSGDTDTQY
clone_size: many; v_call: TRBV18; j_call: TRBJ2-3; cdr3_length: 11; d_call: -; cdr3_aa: ASSTIPTDTQY
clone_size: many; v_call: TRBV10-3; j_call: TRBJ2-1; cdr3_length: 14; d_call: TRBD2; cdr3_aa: AISGGSGRAGNEQF
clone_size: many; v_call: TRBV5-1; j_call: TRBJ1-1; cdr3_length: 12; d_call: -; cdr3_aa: ASSLKGGDTEAF
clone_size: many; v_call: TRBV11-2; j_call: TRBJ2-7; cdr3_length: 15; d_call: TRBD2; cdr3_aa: ASSSRTSGGLGYEQY
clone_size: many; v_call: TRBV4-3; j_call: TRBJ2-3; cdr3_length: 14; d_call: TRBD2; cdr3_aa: ASSQASGSQTDTQY
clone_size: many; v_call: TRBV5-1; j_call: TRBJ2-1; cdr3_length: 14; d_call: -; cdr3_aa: ASRWASGGGHNEQF
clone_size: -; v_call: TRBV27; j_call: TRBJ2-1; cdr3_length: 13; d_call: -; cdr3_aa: ASSLSPTSYNEQF
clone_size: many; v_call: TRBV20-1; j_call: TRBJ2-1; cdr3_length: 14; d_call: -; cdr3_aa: SARDGLGGPYNEQF
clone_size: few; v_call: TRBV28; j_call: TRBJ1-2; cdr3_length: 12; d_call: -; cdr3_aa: ASTGGLTGRGYT
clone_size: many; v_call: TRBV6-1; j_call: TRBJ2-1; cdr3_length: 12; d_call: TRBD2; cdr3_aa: ASRKEREIDEQF
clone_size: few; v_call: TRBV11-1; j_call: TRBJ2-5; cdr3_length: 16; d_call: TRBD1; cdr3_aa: ASSLSFLRDRVLETQY
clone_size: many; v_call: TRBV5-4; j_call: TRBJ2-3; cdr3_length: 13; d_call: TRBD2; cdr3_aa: ASSSSGTSTDTQY
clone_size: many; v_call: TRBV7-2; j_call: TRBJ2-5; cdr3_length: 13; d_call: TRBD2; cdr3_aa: ASSTGTSGRETQY
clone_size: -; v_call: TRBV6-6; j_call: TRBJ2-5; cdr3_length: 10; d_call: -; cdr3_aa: ASSYLLETQY
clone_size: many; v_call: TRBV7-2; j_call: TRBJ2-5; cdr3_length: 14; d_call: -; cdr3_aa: ASTTNRGGGQETQY
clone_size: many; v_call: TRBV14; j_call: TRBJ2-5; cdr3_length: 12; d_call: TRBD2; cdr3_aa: ASSQTSGRKTQY
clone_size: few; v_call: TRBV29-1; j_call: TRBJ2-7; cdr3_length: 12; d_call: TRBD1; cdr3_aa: SVPSATGSHEQY
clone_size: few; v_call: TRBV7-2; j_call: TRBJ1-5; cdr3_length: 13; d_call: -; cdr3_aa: ASSQDSDSNQPQH
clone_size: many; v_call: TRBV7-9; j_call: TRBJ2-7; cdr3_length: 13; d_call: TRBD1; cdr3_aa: ASSQGQGKTYEQY
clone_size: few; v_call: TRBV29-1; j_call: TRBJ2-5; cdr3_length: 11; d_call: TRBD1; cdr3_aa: SVDRDRQETQY
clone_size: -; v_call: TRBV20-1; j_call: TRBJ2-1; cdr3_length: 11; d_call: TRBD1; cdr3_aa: SARKGASYEQF
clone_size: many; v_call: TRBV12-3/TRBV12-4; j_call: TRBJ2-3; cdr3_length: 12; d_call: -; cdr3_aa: ASSYPGITDTQY
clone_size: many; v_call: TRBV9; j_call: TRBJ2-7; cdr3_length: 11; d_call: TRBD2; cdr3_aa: ASICGSSYEQY
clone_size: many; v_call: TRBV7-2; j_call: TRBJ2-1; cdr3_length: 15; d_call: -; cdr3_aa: ASSPRSVAGPYNEQF
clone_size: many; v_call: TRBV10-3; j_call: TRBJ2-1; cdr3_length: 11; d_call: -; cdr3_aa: AISESLQIEQF
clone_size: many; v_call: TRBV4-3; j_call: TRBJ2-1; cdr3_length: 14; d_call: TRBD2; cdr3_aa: ASSQDISGSFDEQF
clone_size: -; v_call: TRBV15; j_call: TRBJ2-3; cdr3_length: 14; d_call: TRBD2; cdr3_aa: ATSRISGAGTDTQY
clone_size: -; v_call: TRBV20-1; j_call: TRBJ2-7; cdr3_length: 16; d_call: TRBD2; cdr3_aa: SASGLASGSRGRREQY
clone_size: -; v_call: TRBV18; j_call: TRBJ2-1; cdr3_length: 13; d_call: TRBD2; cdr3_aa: ASSPAWRRGDEQF
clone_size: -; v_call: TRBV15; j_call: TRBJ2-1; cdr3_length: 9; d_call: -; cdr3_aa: ATSPTQEQF
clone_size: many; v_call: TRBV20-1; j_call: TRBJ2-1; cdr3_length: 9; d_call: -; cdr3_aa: SATGTREQF
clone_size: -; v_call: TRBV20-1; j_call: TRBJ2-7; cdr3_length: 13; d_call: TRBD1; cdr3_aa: SARDSGTGGHEQY
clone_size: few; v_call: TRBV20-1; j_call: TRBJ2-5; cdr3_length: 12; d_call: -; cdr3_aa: SARDLFGGETQY
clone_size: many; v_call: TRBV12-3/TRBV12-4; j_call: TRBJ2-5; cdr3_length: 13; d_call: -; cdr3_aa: ASSFGRRQQETQY
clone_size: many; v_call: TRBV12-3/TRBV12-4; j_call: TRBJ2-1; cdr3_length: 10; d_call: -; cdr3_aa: ASSQRTNEQF
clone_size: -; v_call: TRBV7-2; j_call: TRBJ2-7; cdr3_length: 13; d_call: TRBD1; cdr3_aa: ASSRLGQAVYEQY
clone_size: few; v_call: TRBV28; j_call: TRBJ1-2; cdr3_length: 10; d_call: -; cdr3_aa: ASSAGPYGYT
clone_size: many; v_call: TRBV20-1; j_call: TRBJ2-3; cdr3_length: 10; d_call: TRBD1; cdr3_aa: SPGQGADTQY
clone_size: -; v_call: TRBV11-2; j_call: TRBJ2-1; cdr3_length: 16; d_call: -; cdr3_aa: ASSLYRDLAEGGVEQF
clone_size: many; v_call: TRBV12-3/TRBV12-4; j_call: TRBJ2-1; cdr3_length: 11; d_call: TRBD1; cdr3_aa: ASSFDRGGEQF